This T cell receptor (beta chain) was retrieved from a study of vaccination effects on CD4 cells after COVID-19. Remarks on this clone: The antigen is undetermined.

Before any sequencing was done, the ViraFEST assay used viral peptide pools to expand antigen-specific CD4+ T cells. Cultured cells yielded isolated CD4+ T cells after around 9 days. SARS-CoV-2 infection was confirmed by PCR in the person between March and December 2020. Two million PBMC were placed in each well, which was supplemented with about 9.3 IU/ml IL-2 and 10 ug/ml peptides. Assay: immunoSEQ multiplex PCR; the TCRdb copy retains only in-frame clones and omits some. The sample lists more than 35,000 clones, roughly four fifths seen once, with approximately 28% in the top ten. The sequencing used CD4+ T cells from PBMCs cultured with a peptide pool, collected before COVID-19 vaccination. The clonotype comes from a human donor who had a prior SARS-CoV-2 infection.

The CDR3 sequence: CASSLESGGRYEQYF. CDR3 DNA: TGTGCCAGCAGCTTAGAAAGCGGGGGCCGGTACGAGCAGTACTTC. J is TRBJ2-7 and V is TRBV11-2; 8 nucleotides match TRBD2. V gave up 0 bases and J gave up 4 bases; unmatched junction bases: 5. This CDR3 contains 15 residues. CDR1 is SGHAT and CDR2 is FQNNGV in the germline V gene. The variable domain in full, completed from reference TRBV11-2 and TRBJ2-7, reads EAGVAQSPRYKIIEKRQSVAFWCNPISGHATLYWYQQILGQGPKLLIQFQNNGVVDDSQLPKDRFSAERLKGVDSTLKIQPAKLEDSAVYLCASSLESGGRYEQYFGPGTRLTVT.